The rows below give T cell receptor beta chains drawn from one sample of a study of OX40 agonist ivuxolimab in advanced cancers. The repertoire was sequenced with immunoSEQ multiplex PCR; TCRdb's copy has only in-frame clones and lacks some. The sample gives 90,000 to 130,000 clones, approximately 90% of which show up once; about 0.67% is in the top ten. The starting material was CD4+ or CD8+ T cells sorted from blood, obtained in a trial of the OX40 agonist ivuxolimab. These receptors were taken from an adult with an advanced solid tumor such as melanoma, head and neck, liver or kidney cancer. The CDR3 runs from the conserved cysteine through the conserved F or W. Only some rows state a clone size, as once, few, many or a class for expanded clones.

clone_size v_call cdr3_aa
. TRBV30 CAWSVLGGPTSEQYF
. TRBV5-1 CASSLLTGEFTTEAFF
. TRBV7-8 CASSLGTPTPVVLHF
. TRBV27 CASSLRAGASYNEQFF
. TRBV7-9 CASSPRTSGSLGDTQYF
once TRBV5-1 CASSRQEGLAGETQYF
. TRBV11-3 CASRGGRASYNEQFF
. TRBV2 CASSKGGTNTGELFF
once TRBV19 CASSIYQGGFGANVLTF
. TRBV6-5 CASKPGPRTSYEQYF
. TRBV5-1 CASSLVPIGMNTEAFF